This T cell receptor (beta chain) emerged from a study of neoadjuvant anti-PD-1 for oral cavity cancer. Study-wide context: Patients without progression received a fourth nivolumab dose around day 43, then surgical resection on days 50-56. Study-level results: Pretreatment Treg/Th17 ratio correlated inversely with post-treatment tumor clonality.

These newly diagnosed stage II-IVA oral cavity squamous cell carcinoma patients had no prior systemic or radiation treatment. Blood cells were analyzed directly, without culture or expansion. About this clone itself: What it binds is not known.

This CDR3 contains 13 residues. V was pared by 4 bases and J by 2 bases, with 8 bases between. Per germline, CDR1 MGHRA and CDR2 YSYEKL. Generated by immunoSEQ multiplex PCR, the TCRdb table keeps only in-frame clones and is missing some. The sample has approximately 67,000 clones; about 86% are singletons. Here the sequenced sample was PBMCs, taken before nivolumab (anti-PD-1) treatment. The V call is TRBV4-1, the J call TRBJ2-5, with a possible D match to TRBD2 (5 bases). This receptor was taken from a person between 35 and 79 years old with oral cavity squamous cell carcinoma. The CDR3 reads CASSLGIQETQYF. As DNA, the CDR3 is TGCGCCAGCAGCCTCGGGATTCAAGAGACCCAGTACTTC.